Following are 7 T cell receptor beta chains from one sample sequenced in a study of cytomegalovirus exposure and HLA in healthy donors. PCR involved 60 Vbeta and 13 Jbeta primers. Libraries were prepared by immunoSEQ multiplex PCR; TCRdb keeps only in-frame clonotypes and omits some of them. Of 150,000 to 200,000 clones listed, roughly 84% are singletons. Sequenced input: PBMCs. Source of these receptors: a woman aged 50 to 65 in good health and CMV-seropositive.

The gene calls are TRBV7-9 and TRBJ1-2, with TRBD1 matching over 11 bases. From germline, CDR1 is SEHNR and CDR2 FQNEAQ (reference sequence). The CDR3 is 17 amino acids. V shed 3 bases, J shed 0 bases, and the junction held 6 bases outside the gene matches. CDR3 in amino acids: CASSFRDRGETNYGYTF. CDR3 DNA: TGTGCCAGCAGCTTCCGGGACAGGGGGGAAACTAACTATGGCTACACCTTC.

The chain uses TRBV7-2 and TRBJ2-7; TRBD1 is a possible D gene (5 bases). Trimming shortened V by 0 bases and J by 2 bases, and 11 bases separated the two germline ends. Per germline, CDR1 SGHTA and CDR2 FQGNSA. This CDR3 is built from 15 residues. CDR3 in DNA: TGTGCCAGCAGCTTAGCTTTGTTAGGGGCCTACGAGCAGTACTTC. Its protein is CASSLALLGAYEQYF.

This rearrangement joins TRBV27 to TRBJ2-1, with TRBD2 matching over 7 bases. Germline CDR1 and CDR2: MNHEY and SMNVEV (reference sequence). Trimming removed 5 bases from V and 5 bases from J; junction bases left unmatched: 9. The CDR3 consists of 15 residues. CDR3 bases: TGTGCCAGCAGTCTCGCCGGGACTATACACAATGAGCAGTTCTTC. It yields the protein CASSLAGTIHNEQFF.

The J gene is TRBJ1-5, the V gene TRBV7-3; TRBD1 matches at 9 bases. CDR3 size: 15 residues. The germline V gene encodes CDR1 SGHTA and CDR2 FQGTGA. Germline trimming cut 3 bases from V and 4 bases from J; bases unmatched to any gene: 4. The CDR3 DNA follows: TGTGCCAGCAGCTTGGGGGACAGGGAGAATCAGCCCCAGCATTTT. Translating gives CASSLGDRENQPQHF.

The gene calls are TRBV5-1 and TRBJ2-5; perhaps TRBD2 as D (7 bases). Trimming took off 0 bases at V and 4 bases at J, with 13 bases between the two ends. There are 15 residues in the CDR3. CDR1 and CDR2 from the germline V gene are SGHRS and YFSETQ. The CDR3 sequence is CASSLVGGRLETQYF. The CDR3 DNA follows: TGCGCCAGCAGCTTGGTGGGGGGGCGGTTAGAGACCCAGTACTTC.

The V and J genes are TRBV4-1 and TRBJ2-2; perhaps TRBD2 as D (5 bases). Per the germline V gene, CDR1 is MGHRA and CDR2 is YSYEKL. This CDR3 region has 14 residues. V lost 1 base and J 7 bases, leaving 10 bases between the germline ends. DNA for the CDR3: TGCGCCAGCAGCCAAGCATCGGGAAGCGGGGAGCTGTTTTTT. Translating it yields CASSQASGSGELFF.

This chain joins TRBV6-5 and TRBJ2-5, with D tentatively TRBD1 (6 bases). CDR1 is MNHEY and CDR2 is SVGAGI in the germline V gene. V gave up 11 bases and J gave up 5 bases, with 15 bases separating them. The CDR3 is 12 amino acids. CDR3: CAGGRGWETQYF. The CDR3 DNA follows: TGTGCCGGGGGAAGGGGGTGGGAGACCCAGTACTTC.